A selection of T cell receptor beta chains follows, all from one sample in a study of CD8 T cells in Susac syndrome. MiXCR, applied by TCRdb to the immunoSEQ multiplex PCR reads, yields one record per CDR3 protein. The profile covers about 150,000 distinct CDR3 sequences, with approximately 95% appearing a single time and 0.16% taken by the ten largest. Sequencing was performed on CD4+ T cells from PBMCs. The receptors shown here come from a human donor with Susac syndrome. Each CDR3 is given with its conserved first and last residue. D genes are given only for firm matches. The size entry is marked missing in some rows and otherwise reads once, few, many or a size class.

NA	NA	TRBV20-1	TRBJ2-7	TGCAGTGCTAGTGAGACACAAGACTACGAGCAGTACTTC	CSASETQDYEQYF
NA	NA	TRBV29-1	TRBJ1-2	TGCAGCGTTGGGAGGGGACGGCGAACTAACTATGGCTACACCTTC	CSVGRGRRTNYGYTF
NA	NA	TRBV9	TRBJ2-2	TGTGCCAGCAGCGTAGCTGGGGATACCGGGGAGCTGTTTTTT	CASSVAGDTGELFF
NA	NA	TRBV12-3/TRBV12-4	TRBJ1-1	TGTGCCAGCAGCGGGAGCTACACTGAAGCTTTCTTT	CASSGSYTEAFF
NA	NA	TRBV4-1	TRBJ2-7	TGCGCCAGCAGCTTACGCCTCCAAGGGCACGAGCAGTACTTC	CASSLRLQGHEQYF
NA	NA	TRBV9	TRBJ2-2	TGTGCCAGCAGCGCTTTCGGCGGGGAGCTGTTTTTT	CASSAFGGELFF
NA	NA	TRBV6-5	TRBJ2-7	TGTGCCAGCCGTTATGAGGGCCCTCACGAGCAGTACTTC	CASRYEGPHEQYF
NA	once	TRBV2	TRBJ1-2	TGTGCCAGCATGGAGGAGGGGAAATATGGCTACACCTTC	CASMEEGKYGYTF
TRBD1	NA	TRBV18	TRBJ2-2	TGTGCCAGCTCCCCCGGACAGGGGAGGAACGGGGAGCTGTTTTTT	CASSPGQGRNGELFF
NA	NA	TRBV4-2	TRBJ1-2	TGTGCCAGCAGCCAAGAGGGCCGCTATGGCTACACCTTC	CASSQEGRYGYTF
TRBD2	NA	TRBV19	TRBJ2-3	TGTGCCAGCTCCCACCCTTCTAGCGGGAGCACAGATACGCAGTATTTT	CASSHPSSGSTDTQYF
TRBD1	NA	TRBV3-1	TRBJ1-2	TGTGCCAGCAGCCGGGACAGCAATGGCTACACCTTC	CASSRDSNGYTF
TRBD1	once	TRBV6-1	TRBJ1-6	TGTGCCAGCAGGCCCTTGGGACAGCCTGGCTCCTATAATTCACCCCTCCACTTT	CASRPLGQPGSYNSPLHF
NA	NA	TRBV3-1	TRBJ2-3	TGTGCCAGCAGCCAGAGGGGCACAGATACGCAGTATTTT	CASSQRGTDTQYF
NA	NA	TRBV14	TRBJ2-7	TGTGCCAGCAGCCAAGCGGCCTCCGGACAGTACTTC	CASSQAASGQYF
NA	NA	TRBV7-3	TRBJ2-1	TGTGCCAGCAGCTTAAATGGGGGGCAGTTCAATGAGCAGTTCTTC	CASSLNGGQFNEQFF
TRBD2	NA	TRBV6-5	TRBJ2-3	TGTGCCAGCAGTTACGTAGCGGGGGCCCAGGGTACGCAGTATTTT	CASSYVAGAQGTQYF